This entry features one TCR beta chain sequence. In its sample, this clonotype was seen many times. The antigen it recognizes is unknown. Base qualities are not recorded, but no much larger clone differs from it by a single base. The CDR3, cysteine through phenylalanine, is 11 amino acids long. The read is trimmed to its CDR3 DNA, 33 bases read in frame from base 1. V was cut back by 7 bases and J by 8 bases, leaving a gap of 11 bases between them. As encoded in the germline V gene (reference sequence), CDR1 is SEHNR while CDR2 is FQNEAQ. The method behind the library was 5' RACE. The listed sequencing device is Illumina MiSeq. TCRdb cleaned the public reads at Q25 with fastp, built clones with MiXCR and kept in-frame beta chains. Every CDR3 protein is listed once, alongside the most common genes and DNA of its rows. This sample gives 100,000 or so distinct CDR3 sequences in total; 15% to 20% of them show up just once. Together, the top ten hold around 6.4% of the sample.

The data are from a study of T cells of healthy individuals (dated by TCRdb to 2016 to 2019). The receptor chain draws on TRBV7-9 and TRBJ1-2, with the D segment identity uncertain. The TCR was taken from a human donor in good health. CDR3 region: CASTQEGGYTF. The DNA sequence reads TGTGCCAGCACCCAAGAGGGCGGCTACACCTTC.